Shown below are 24 T cell receptor beta chains from a single sample sequenced in a study of T cell repertoires in cytomegalovirus infection. TCRdb processed the reads anew with MiXCR; each CDR3 protein has one entry. This table has fewer than 200,000 distinct CDR3 sequences, about a tenth appearing once. Sequencing was done on a sample of PBMCs. The receptors derive from a human donor in good health (CMV status not recorded). Some clones in this sample may be carry-over from other donors' samples.

This clonotype was counted only a few times. The chain recombines TRBV29-1 with TRBJ2-5, with D perhaps matching TRBD2 (5 bases). Germline-derived CDR1 and CDR2 are SQVTM and ANQGSEA. Trimming removed 6 bases at V and 2 bases at J, with 10 bases between. This CDR3 is 12 amino acids long. The CDR3 sequence is CSVASGQETQYF. CDR3 sequence (DNA): TGCAGCGTGGCCTCGGGGCAAGAGACCCAGTACTTC.

Only a few counts were recorded for this clonotype. The chain is built from TRBV20-1 and TRBJ2-1, with TRBD1 matching 8 bases. The J segment lost 3 bases and the V segment lost 4 bases, leaving 5 bases of the junction unmatched. Germline CDR1 DFQATT, CDR2 SNEGSKA (reference sequence). The CDR3 is made up of 14 amino acids. For the CDR3, the DNA is TGCAGTGCTACGACAGGGGCCATCTACAATGAGCAGTTCTTC. It yields the protein CSATTGAIYNEQFF.

This clonotype was counted ten times or more. The chain uses TRBV7-2 and TRBJ2-3; D is uncertain. CDR1 is SGHTA, CDR2 FQGNSA, per germline. Between the trimmed V and J ends, which lost 5 bases and 0 bases, there was a span of 9 bases. This CDR3 has 14 amino acids. The CDR3 loop is CASSPPQSTDTQYF. CDR3 bases: TGTGCCAGCAGCCCCCCCCAGAGCACAGATACGCAGTATTTT. The full variable domain, completed using reference TRBV7-2 and TRBJ2-3, is GAGVSQSPSNKVTEKGKDVELRCDPISGHTALYWYRQSLGQGLEFLIYFQGNSAPDKSGLPSDRFSAERTGGSVSTLTIQRTQQEDSAVYLCASSPPQSTDTQYFGPGTRLTVL.

The chain carries TRBV14 and TRBJ2-2; D call uncertain. This CDR3 region has 14 residues. The germline V gene has CDR1 SGHDN and CDR2 FVKESK. Trimming cost V 0 bases and J 8 bases, with 10 bases left between them. The CDR3 bases are TGTGCCAGCAGCCAAGAAAGCCCGACGGGGGAGCTGTTTTTT. Residues: CASSQESPTGELFF.

The table lists this clonotype with a few counts. The gene calls are TRBV7-2 and TRBJ1-6; D possibly corresponds to TRBD1 (5 bases). The germline V gene encodes CDR1 SGHTA and CDR2 FQGNSA. The CDR3 is made up of 15 amino acids. V was cut by 6 bases and J by 8 bases, with 17 bases left in between. The CDR3 nucleotides are TGTGCCAGCAGTCAACTCGGCAGGGCCGATTCACCCCTCCACTTT. It translates to CASSQLGRADSPLHF.

This clonotype was detected only a few times. The V and J genes are TRBV20-1 and TRBJ1-4; a possible D gene is TRBD1 (6 bases). Trimming left V 4 bases short and J 5 bases short, with 11 bases between. The CDR3 consists of 13 residues. Germline V gene sequence: CDR1 DFQATT, CDR2 SNEGSKA (reference sequence). The CDR3 is CSATRTVNEKLFF. The CDR3 DNA is TGCAGTGCTACCAGGACAGTAAATGAAAAACTGTTTTTT.

This clonotype was seen ten or more times. Written as DNA, the CDR3 is TGTGCCAGCAGCTTAGTGGGGACCGCAGAAGCTTTCTTT. It codes for CASSLVGTAEAFF. The chain employs TRBV7-2 and TRBJ1-1; D might be TRBD1 (5 bases). The CDR3 runs 13 residues. Trimming pared 1 base from V and 8 bases from J, leaving 11 bases between. Looked up from germline, CDR1 is SGHTA and CDR2 is FQGNSA.

The chain links TRBV5-1 to TRBJ2-1; 7 bases are shared with TRBD2. The V segment lost 2 bases and the J segment 7 bases; nucleotides outside the gene matches: 6. Germline V CDR1 and CDR2: SGHRS, YFSETQ. The CDR3 contains 14 residues. The CDR3 sequence is CASSFSGGSNEQFF. CDR3 DNA sequence: TGCGCCAGCAGCTTTTCGGGGGGTTCGAATGAGCAGTTCTTC.

This clonotype was detected a few times. This chain connects TRBV5-6 to TRBJ2-3; 8 bases fit TRBD2. The CDR3 totals 15 residues. The junction had 5 bases not matched to a gene; V was cut back by 1 base and J by 4 bases. The germline CDR1 and CDR2 sequences are SGHDT and YYEEEE. CDR3 protein: CASSLTGGPSDTQYF. The CDR3 nucleotides read TGTGCCAGCAGCTTGACGGGAGGGCCATCAGATACGCAGTATTTT.

This clonotype was observed at least ten times. The chain has TRBV6-6 and TRBJ1-1; weak D call: TRBD1 (6 bases). The CDR3 has 13 residues. Germline assignment: CDR1 MNHNY and CDR2 SVGAGI (reference sequence). The V and J ends lost 7 bases and 1 base respectively, with 10 bases between them. CDR3 residues: CASTRTENTEAFF. In DNA form, the CDR3 reads TGTGCCAGCACCCGGACAGAGAACACTGAAGCTTTCTTT.

This clonotype showed up many times. This sequence joins TRBV7-2 and TRBJ2-5; TRBD1 agrees at 9 bases. This CDR3 region has 14 residues. In germline, CDR1 is SGHTA, CDR2 FQGNSA. The J segment lost 4 bases and the V segment lost 0 bases, leaving 0 bases of the junction unmatched. The CDR3 is CASSLATGGETQYF. CDR3 DNA: TGTGCCAGCAGCTTAGCGACAGGGGGAGAGACCCAGTACTTC. Complete variable domain (other parts from reference TRBV7-2 and TRBJ2-5): GAGVSQSPSNKVTEKGKDVELRCDPISGHTALYWYRQSLGQGLEFLIYFQGNSAPDKSGLPSDRFSAERTGGSVSTLTIQRTQQEDSAVYLCASSLATGGETQYFGPGTRLLVL.

This sequence joins TRBV4-3 and TRBJ1-4; D is undetermined. The ends were cut back, 1 base at V and 0 bases at J, with 21 bases in the middle. Germline V gene sequence: CDR1 LGHNA, CDR2 YSLEER. The length of the CDR3 is 20 residues. CDR3 amino acids: CASSQVTPGPNQATNEKLFF. For the CDR3, the DNA is TGCGCCAGCAGCCAAGTCACCCCCGGACCTAACCAGGCAACTAATGAAAAACTGTTTTTT.

Points on this clonotype: With a much larger clone just one base away, this may be a read error. The V gene is TRBV7-2, the J gene TRBJ2-1, with D perhaps being TRBD1 or TRBD2 (6 bases each). Germline-derived CDR1 and CDR2 are SGHTA and FQGNSA. CDR3 length equals 16 residues. The CDR3 reads CASSLVRGGPRNEQSF. CDR3 nucleotides: TGTGCCAGCAGCTTAGTTCGTGGGGGGCCCCGCAATGAGCAGTCCTTC.

This clonotype was seen repeatedly, ten times or more. This sequence joins TRBV7-2 and TRBJ1-4, with 7 bases aligning to TRBD1. The length of the CDR3 is 13 residues. In germline, CDR1 is SGHTA, CDR2 FQGNSA. Trimming at V came to 4 bases and at J to 9 bases, leaving 5 bases not matched to a gene. The CDR3 here is CASSSRGQQKLFF. CDR3 bases: TGTGCCAGCAGCTCCCGGGGACAGCAAAAACTGTTTTTT.

This clonotype was found a few times. This chain's CDR3 is CASSARTRGGTDTQYF. The CDR3 DNA is TGTGCCAGCAGCGCCCGGACCCGCGGTGGCACAGATACGCAGTATTTT. The chain carries TRBV2 and TRBJ2-3, with D unclear. Germline lookup yields CDR1 SNHLY and CDR2 FYNNEI. Deletions cut 6 bases from V and 1 base from J, with 17 bases between. This CDR3 has 16 residues.

In the case of this clonotype: A much larger clone differs from this one at a single base, so this may be a read error. This chain connects TRBV7-2 to TRBJ2-1; 8 nucleotides agree with TRBD2. Germline V gene lookup returns CDR1 SGHTA and CDR2 FQGNSA. CDR3 length equals 12 residues. DNA for the CDR3: TGTGCCAGCAGCTCCGTACCGGGAGGGGGGATCTTC. Translation: CASSSVPGGGIF.

The chain uses TRBV10-3 and TRBJ1-1; D possibly corresponds to TRBD1 (5 bases). The CDR3 spans 16 residues. Trimming pared 4 bases from V and 5 bases from J, leaving 20 bases between. Per germline, CDR1 ENHRY and CDR2 SYGVKD. The CDR3, as DNA: TGTGCCATCAGTGTCCAGGGCATGAGTTTATATACTGAAGCTTTCTTT. Translation gives CAISVQGMSLYTEAFF.

This clonotype has only a few counts. The chain has TRBV19 and TRBJ2-1; 7 bases map to TRBD1. Germline-derived CDR1 and CDR2 are LNHDA and SQIVND (reference sequence). The CDR3 contains 13 residues. With V trimmed by 4 bases and J by 8 bases, 5 bases remained unmatched. CDR3 sequence: CASSRDRKYEQFF. The CDR3 DNA reads as TGTGCCAGTAGTAGGGACAGAAAGTATGAGCAGTTCTTC. Full variable domain (missing parts from reference TRBV19 and TRBJ2-1): DGGITQSPKYLFRKEGQNVTLSCEQNLNHDAMYWYRQDPGQGLRLIYYSQIVNDFQKGDIAEGYSVSREKKESFPLTVTSAQKNPTAFYLCASSRDRKYEQFFGPGTRLTVL.

In its sample, this clonotype was seen a few times. The chain joins TRBV29-1 to TRBJ1-1; D gene ambiguous. The V end was cut by 7 bases, the J end by 1 base, with 4 bases between. Looked up from germline, CDR1 is SQVTM and CDR2 is ANQGSEA. The CDR3 spans 10 residues. CDR3 DNA: TGCAGCGCACGGAACACTGAAGCTTTCTTT. It encodes CSARNTEAFF.

This clonotype appeared many times. The J gene is TRBJ2-1, the V gene TRBV7-2; no reliable D call. The CDR3 runs to 14 residues. Per the germline V gene, CDR1 is SGHTA and CDR2 is FQGNSA. Trimming took off 10 bases at V and 2 bases at J, with 15 bases between the two ends. This CDR3 reads CATRSDSTYNEQFF. The CDR3 coding sequence is TGTGCCACCCGATCAGATTCCACCTACAATGAGCAGTTCTTC.

Only a few counts were recorded for this clonotype. This rearrangement joins TRBV27 to TRBJ2-3; 8 bases are a match to TRBD1. V dropped 8 bases and J dropped 5; count of bases not matched to a gene: 15. Germline CDR1 MNHEY, CDR2 SMNVEV (reference sequence). This CDR3 contains 16 residues. Here the CDR3 DNA reads TGTGCCAGCCGTAAGCCACCGGGACAGGCGGGAGATACGCAGTATTTT. This codes for CASRKPPGQAGDTQYF.

In its sample, this clonotype was seen many times. This chain uses TRBV28 with TRBJ2-7; D remains ambiguous. The CDR3 is 15 residues long. Germline lookup yields CDR1 MDHEN and CDR2 SYDVKM. V shed 2 bases and J shed 5 bases, with 16 bases lying between them. The CDR3 DNA follows: TGTGCCAGCAGTTTACCCCTTCCCGGGCACCACGAGCAGTACTTC. Its translation is CASSLPLPGHHEQYF.

Ten or more counts support this clonotype. The chain recombines TRBV6-2 or TRBV6-3 with TRBJ2-1, with a possible D match to TRBD2 (6 bases). Germline CDR1 is MNHEY and CDR2 is SVGEGT. The V end lost 0 bases, the J end lost 0 bases, and 18 bases lay between the germline ends. The CDR3 contains 19 residues. The CDR3 is CASSYSAFGGDGSYNEQFF. Here the CDR3 DNA reads TGTGCCAGCAGTTACTCGGCATTTGGAGGGGACGGCTCCTACAATGAGCAGTTCTTC.

This clonotype was counted many times. The chain uses TRBV28 and TRBJ1-1, with D possibly matching TRBD1 (6 bases). The CDR3 spans 17 residues. Germline CDR1 is MDHEN and CDR2 is SYDVKM. Trimming cost V 5 bases and J 1 base, with 20 bases left between them. CDR3 DNA sequence: TGTGCCAGCAGTCCGGACAGAAAATACTACCGGAACACTGAAGCTTTCTTT. The encoded protein is CASSPDRKYYRNTEAFF.